The entry that follows covers one T cell receptor beta chain sequence. These data are taken from a study of long-term antiretroviral therapy in people with HIV. Deletions cut 5 bases from V and 5 bases from J, with 19 bases between. This CDR3 is built from 15 residues. Germline loops: CDR1 SGHAT, CDR2 FQNNGV. Assay version v3.0 of immunoSEQ was used, and it was run at survey level. Sequencing used immunoSEQ multiplex PCR; TCRdb keeps in-frame clones, though not all of them. The data show about 23,000 clones, with 65% to 85% seen just once and approximately 15% held by the top ten. The TCR comes from a man younger than 40 with HIV. Sequencing was performed on unsorted PBMCs, taken around 4.3 years after starting antiretroviral therapy. The chain combines TRBV11-2 with TRBJ2-7, with D perhaps given as TRBD1 or TRBD2 (6 bases each). The CDR3 DNA follows: TGTGCCAGCAGCCTACTAGGAGGGGCAGGGGACGAGCAGTACTTC. This gives the protein CASSLLGGAGDEQYF.